The clone carrying this T cell receptor (beta chain) was recorded many times. These data are taken from a study of T-cell reconstitution after alpha-beta-depleted transplantation in children. The CDR3 length is 14 residues. CDR1 and CDR2 from the germline V gene are GTSNPN and SVGIG (reference sequence). V shed 0 bases and J 5 bases; nucleotides not matched to a gene: 4. It was with unique molecular identifiers that the TCRbeta library was prepared. MiXCR, applied by TCRdb to the PCR reads, yields one record per CDR3 protein. Of approximately 83,000 distinct CDR3 sequences in the sample, roughly 8% were seen once.

This TCR was sampled from a human donor who donated a stem cell graft to a child with congenital amegakaryocytic thrombocytopenia. The chain uses TRBV30 and TRBJ1-5; TRBD1 matches at 7 bases. Sequencing was performed on PBMCs from the stem cell graft donor, taken from the stem cell graft. The CDR3 region is CAWSVGQGDQPQHF. The CDR3 bases are TGTGCCTGGAGTGTTGGTCAGGGGGATCAGCCCCAGCATTTT.